Included here is one T cell receptor (beta chain) sequence, with context. Its antigen is not identified. The sample holds other DNA sequences that translate to the same CDR3. The V segment lost 2 bases and the J segment 2 bases; nucleotides outside the gene matches: 3. Germline V gene sequence: CDR1 SGHRS, CDR2 YFSETQ. The CDR3 has 14 amino acids. This entry comes from a study of cytomegalovirus exposure and HLA in healthy donors. About the research overall: Genotyping showed less than 85% of over 350 donors falling in the Caucasian-associated ancestry cluster. Findings of the study overall: Certain indistinguishable V segments, among them TRBV6-2 and TRBV6-3, were excluded. Apart from CMV serostatus, no immune exposure information was available.

PCR involved 60 Vbeta and 13 Jbeta primers. In the original workflow: As a later analysis found, there were 60 million to 90 million unique TCR beta chains, of which roughly 11 million were shared. Assay used: immunoSEQ multiplex PCR; TCRdb lists only in-frame clones, some missing. V and J calls plus clone size are reproduced from that table; the DNA served to infer D and trimming. The sample yields about 150,000 clones, nearly 80% seen once. The sequenced sample was PBMCs. The sequence was collected from a male donor in good health and CMV-seronegative. The chain has TRBV5-1 and TRBJ2-7; 8 bases are a match to TRBD1. This CDR3 reads CASSLSGGTYEQYF. The CDR3 DNA reads as TGCGCCAGCAGCTTATCAGGGGGCACCTACGAGCAGTACTTC.